This T cell receptor (beta chain) was documented in a study of blood T cell repertoires in COVID-19. Study background: COVID-19 samples collected from the United States, Italy and Spain covered acute and convalescent phases.

Germline V lookup: CDR1 WNHNN, CDR2 SYGVQD (reference sequence). V shed 2 bases and J shed 6 bases, with 10 bases lying between them. The CDR3 consists of 13 residues. Authors' methods: By means of reference gene primer amplification, nucleated cell counts were estimated. Generated by immunoSEQ multiplex PCR, the TCRdb table keeps only in-frame clones and is missing some. Clone size and V and J calls were adopted from that table, with D and trimming inferred from the DNA. The sample carries roughly 200,000 clones, about nine tenths recorded once. Adults between about 18 and 89 years of age took part from fewer than 30 US areas. Symptom resolution, clearance, or two negative PCRs marked the recovered donors of Cohort 3.

The chain combines TRBV10-1 with TRBJ1-2; tentative D call: TRBD1 (5 bases). The TCR sequence derives from a man aged 25 to 45 who had recovered from COVID-19. Material for sequencing was PBMCs or T cells enriched from blood (not recorded which). The CDR3 here is CASSENQGHGYTF. CDR3 nucleotide sequence: TGCGCCAGCAGTGAGAACCAGGGCCATGGCTACACCTTC.